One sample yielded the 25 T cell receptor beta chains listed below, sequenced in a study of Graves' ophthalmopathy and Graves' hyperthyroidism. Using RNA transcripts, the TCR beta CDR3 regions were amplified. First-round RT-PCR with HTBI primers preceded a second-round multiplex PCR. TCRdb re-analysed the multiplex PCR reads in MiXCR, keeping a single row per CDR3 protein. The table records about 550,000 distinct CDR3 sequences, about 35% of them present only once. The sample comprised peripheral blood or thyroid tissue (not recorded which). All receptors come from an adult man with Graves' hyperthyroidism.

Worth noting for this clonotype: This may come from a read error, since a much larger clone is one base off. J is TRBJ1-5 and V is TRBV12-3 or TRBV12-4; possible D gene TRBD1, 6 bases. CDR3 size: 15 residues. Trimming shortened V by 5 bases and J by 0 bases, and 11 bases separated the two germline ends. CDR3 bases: TGTGCCAGCAGTGGGACACCACTTAGCAATCAGCCCCAGCATTTT. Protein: CASSGTPLSNQPQHF.

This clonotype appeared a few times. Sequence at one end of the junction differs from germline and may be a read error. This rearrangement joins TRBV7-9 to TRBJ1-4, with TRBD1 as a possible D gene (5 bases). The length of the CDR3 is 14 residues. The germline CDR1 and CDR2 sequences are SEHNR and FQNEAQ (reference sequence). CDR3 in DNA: TGTGCCAGCAGCTTAGCTCTAGCGGGAGGGGCAGAGTATTTT. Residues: CASSLALAGGAEYF.

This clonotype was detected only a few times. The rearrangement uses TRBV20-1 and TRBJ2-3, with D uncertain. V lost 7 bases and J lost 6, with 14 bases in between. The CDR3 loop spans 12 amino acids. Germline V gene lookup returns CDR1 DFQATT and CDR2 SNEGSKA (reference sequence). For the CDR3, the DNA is TGCAGTGTTGGGGATCTCAGGGATACGCAGTATTTT. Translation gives CSVGDLRDTQYF.

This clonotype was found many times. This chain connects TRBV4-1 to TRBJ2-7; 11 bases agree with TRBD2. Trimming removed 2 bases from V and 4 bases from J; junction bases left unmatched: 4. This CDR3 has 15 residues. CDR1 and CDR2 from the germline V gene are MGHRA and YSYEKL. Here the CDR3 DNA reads TGCGCCAGCAGCCAACTAGCGGGGGGCCTTTACGAGCAGTACTTC. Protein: CASSQLAGGLYEQYF.

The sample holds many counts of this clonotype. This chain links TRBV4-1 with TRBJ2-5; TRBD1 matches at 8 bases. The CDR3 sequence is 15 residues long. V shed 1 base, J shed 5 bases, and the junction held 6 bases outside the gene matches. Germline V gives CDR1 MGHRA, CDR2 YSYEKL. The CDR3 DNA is TGCGCCAGCAGCCAAGGGGCAGGGGGCGCGGAGACCCAGTACTTC. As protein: CASSQGAGGAETQYF.

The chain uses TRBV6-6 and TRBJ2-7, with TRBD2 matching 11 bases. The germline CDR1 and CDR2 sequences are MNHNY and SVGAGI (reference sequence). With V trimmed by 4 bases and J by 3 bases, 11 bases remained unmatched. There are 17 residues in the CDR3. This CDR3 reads CASSSTRRLAGRYEQYF. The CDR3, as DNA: TGTGCCAGCAGTTCCACAAGACGACTAGCGGGACGCTACGAGCAGTACTTC.

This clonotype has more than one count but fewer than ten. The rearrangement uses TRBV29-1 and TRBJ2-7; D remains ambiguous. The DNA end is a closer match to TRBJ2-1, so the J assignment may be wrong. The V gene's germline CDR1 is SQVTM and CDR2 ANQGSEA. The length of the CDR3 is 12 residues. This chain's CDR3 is CSVEGVPNEQFF. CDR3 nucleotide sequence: TGCAGCGTTGAAGGGGTTCCCAATGAGCAGTTCTTC.

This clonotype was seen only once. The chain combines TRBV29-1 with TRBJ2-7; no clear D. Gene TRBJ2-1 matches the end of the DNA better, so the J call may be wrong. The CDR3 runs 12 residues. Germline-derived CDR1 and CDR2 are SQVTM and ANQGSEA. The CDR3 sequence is CSVEERVNEQFF. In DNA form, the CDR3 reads TGCAGCGTTGAAGAAAGGGTCAATGAGCAGTTCTTC.

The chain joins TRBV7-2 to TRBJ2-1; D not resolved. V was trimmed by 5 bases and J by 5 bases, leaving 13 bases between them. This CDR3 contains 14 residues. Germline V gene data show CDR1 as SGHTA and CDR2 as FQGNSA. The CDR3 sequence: CASSPGRSNNEQFF. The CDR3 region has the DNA TGTGCCAGCAGCCCGGGCCGATCGAACAATGAGCAGTTCTTC.

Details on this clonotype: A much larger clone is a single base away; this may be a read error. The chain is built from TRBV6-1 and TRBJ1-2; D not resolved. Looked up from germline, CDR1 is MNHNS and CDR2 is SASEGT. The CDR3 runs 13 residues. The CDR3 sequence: CAGSESLAGGYTF. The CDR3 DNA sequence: TGTGCCGGCAGTGAATCGTTAGCTGGCGGCTACACCTTC.

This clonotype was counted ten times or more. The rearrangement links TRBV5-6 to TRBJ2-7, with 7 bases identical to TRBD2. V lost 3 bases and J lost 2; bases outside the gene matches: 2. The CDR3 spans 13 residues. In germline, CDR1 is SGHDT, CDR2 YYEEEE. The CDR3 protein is CASSYGTTYEQYF. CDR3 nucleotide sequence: TGTGCCAGCAGCTACGGGACTACCTACGAGCAGTACTTC.

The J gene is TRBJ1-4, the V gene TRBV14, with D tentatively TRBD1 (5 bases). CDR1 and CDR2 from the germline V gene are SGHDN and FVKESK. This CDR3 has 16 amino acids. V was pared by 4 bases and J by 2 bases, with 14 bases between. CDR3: CASSRDSWYTNEKLFF. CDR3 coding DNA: TGTGCCAGCAGCCGGGACTCCTGGTATACTAATGAAAAACTGTTTTTT.

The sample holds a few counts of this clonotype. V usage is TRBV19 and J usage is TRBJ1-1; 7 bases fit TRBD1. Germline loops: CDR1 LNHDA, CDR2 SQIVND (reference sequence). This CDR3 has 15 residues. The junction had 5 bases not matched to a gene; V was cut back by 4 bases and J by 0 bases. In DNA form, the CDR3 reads TGTGCCAGTAGTACCCCGGGACAGATGAACACTGAAGCTTTCTTT. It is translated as CASSTPGQMNTEAFF.

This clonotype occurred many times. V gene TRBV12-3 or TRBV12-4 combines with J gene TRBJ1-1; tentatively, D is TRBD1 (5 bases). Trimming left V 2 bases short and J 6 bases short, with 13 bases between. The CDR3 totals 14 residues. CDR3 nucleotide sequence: TGTGCCAGCAGTTTACTGCAGGGCGTCGCTGAAGCTTTCTTT. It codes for CASSLLQGVAEAFF.

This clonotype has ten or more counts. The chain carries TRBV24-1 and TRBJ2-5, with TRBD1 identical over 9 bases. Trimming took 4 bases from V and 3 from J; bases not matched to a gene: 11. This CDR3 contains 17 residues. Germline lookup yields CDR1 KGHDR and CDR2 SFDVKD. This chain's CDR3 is CATSEGGTGGAEETQYF. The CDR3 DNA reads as TGTGCCACCAGTGAAGGAGGAACAGGGGGCGCGGAAGAGACCCAGTACTTC.

CDR3 loop: CATSDYRTGGTQETQYF. The CDR3 DNA sequence: TGTGCCACCAGTGATTACAGGACAGGGGGGACACAAGAGACCCAGTACTTC. The chain combines TRBV24-1 with TRBJ2-5; the match to TRBD1 covers 10 bases. Germline-derived CDR1 and CDR2 are KGHDR and SFDVKD. V was clipped by 2 bases and J by 2 bases; unmatched bases: 7. The CDR3 is made up of 17 amino acids.

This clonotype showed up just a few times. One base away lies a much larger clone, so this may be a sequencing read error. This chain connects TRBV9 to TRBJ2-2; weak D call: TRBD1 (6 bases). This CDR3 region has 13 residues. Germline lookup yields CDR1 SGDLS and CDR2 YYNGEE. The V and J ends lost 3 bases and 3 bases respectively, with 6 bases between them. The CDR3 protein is CASSAGDTGELFF. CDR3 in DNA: TGTGCCAGCAGCGCAGGGGACACCGGGGAGCTGTTTTTT.

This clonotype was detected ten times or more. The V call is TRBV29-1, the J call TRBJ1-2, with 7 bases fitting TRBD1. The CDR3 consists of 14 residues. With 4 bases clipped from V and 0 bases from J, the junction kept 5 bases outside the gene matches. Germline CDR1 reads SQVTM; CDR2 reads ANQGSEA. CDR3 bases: TGCAGCGTTGGGGACAGCGTCACTAACTATGGCTACACCTTC. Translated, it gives CSVGDSVTNYGYTF.

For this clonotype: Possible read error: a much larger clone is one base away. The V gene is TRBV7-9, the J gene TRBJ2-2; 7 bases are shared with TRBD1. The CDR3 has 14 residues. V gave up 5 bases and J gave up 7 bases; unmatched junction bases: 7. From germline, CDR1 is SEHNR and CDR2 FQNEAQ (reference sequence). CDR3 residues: CASSKRGLVGELFF. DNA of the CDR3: TGTGCCAGCAGCAAGAGGGGGCTCGTCGGGGAGCTGTTTTTT.

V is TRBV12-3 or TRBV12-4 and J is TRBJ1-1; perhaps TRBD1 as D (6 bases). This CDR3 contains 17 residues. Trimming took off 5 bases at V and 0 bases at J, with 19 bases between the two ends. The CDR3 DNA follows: TGTGCCAGCAGTAGCACAGGGTTCGGTCTAATGAACACTGAAGCTTTCTTT. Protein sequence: CASSSTGFGLMNTEAFF.

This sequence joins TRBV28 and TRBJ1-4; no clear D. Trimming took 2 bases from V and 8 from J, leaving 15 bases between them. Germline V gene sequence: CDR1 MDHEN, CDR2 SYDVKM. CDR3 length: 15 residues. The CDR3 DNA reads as TGTGCCAGCAGTTTAAATGGAGGGCTTCGGGAAAAACTGTTTTTT. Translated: CASSLNGGLREKLFF.

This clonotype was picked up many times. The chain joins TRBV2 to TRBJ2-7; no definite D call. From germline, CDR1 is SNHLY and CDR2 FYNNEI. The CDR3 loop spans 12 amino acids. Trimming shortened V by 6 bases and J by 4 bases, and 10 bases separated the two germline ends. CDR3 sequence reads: CASRGADYEQYF. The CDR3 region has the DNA TGTGCCAGCAGGGGCGCGGATTACGAGCAGTACTTC.

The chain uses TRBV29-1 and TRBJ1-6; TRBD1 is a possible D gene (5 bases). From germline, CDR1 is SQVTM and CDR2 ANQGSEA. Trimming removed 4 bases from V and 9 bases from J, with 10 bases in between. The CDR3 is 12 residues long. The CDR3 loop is CSVGPGGSPLHF. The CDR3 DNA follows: TGCAGCGTTGGACCCGGGGGTTCACCCCTCCACTTT. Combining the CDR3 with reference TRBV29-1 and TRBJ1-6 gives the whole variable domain SAVISQKPSRDICQRGTSLTIQCQVDSQVTMMFWYRQQPGQSLTLIATANQGSEATYESGFVIDKFPISRPNLTFSTLTVSNMSPEDSSIYLCSVGPGGSPLHFGNGTRLTVT.

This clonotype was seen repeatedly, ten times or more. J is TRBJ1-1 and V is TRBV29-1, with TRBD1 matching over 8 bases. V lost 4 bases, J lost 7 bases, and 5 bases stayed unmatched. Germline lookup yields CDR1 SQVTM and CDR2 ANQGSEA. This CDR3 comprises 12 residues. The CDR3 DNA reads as TGCAGCGTTGGGGCAGGGGGCTTTGAAGCTTTCTTT. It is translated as CSVGAGGFEAFF.

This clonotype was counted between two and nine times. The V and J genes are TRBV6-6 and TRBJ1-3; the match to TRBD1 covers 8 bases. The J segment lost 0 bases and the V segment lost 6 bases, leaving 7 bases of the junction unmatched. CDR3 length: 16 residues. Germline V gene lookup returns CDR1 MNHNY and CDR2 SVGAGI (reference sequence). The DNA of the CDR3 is TGTGCCAGCAGCCGGGACAGGTCTAGCTCTGGAAACACCATATATTTT. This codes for CASSRDRSSSGNTIYF.